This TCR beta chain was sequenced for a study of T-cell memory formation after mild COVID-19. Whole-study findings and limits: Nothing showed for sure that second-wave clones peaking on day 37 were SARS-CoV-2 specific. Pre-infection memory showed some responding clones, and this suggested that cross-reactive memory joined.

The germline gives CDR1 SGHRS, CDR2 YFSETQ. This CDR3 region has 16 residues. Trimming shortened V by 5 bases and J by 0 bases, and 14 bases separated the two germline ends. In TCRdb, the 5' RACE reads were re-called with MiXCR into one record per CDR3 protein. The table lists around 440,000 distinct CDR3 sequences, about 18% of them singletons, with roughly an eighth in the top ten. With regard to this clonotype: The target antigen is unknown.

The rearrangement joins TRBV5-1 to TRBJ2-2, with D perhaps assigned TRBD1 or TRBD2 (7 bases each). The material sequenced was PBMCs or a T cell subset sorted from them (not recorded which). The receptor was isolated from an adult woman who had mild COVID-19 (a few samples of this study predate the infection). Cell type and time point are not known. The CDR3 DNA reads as TGCGCCAGCAGAGACAGCGGGACAGCGAACACCGGGGAGCTGTTTTTT. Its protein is CASRDSGTANTGELFF.